This T cell receptor beta chain is drawn from a study of shared clonotypes between healthy human individuals (dated by TCRdb to 2018 to 2021). At the level of the whole study: A few men and two women, aged 18 to 49 years, made up the cohort. Blood TCR repertoires of a handful of healthy adults were deeply sequenced to estimate repertoire size and the extent of clonotype sharing between individuals. Libraries were prepared and TCR repertoires were sequenced by different laboratories using diverse techniques, in order to increase sequencing depth and limit assay-specific biases. Per donor, leukapheresis produced somewhere between about 0.85 and 10 billion PBMCs.

Using the deep immunoSEQ assay, multiplex PCR amplified TCR CDR3 regions from genomic DNA. Extracted genomic DNA from each cell subset was distributed evenly across all wells of several immunoSEQ 96-well plates, and each plate was treated as a replicate. Each replicate PCR for unsorted PBMC received 250 to 300 ng genomic DNA, equal to 30,000 or so T cell genomes. Ten immunoSEQ deep assay plates were used to sequence the unsorted PBMC genomic DNA. Purified libraries were quantified with a Qubit 3.0 fluorometer, sized on a Bioanalyzer 2100, and re-quantified with the KAPA Library Quantification kit. Every immunoSEQ 96-well plate was sequenced on a dedicated single-read 150-cycle Illumina NextSeq 550 flow cell. The paper's processing steps were these. The immunoSEQ output contained only junctional sequences without quality scores, so filtering could not match that applied to full-length reads. Sequences were annotated with PyIR, a Python wrapper for IgBLAST v1.9, using IMGT germline references to assign V/J genes and CDR3. Reads were removed for weak V/J assignments (E-value above 1e-6), missing CDR3, stop codons, out-of-frame junctions, or ambiguous translated residues. V3J clonotypes were defined by identical inferred V gene, J gene, and CDR3 amino acid sequence. Percentage overlap between repertoires was calculated by dividing the number of shared unique clonotypes by the size of the smaller repertoire. RTK rarefaction, the Chao1 estimator, and Recon v2.1 estimates of unobserved clonotypes were used to assess repertoire richness. What TCRdb holds here is the immuneACCESS table cut down to in-frame rearrangements. Part of the clones is not present; checked against another copy, under half of the missing clones reflect an unresolved V gene, and the others are unexplained. The V and J calls and the clone size are those of that table, but D and trimming were determined from the DNA. Recorded for this sample are 490,000 or so clones; 65% to 80% of them occurred a single time. Approximately 12% of the sample rests with the top ten.

Points on this clone: Its antigen is still unknown. Per-base qualities were not stored, and no clone one base away is much larger.

Overall study results and their limits: Sampling was restricted to blood, and TCR repertoires in tissue are likely to differ from TCR repertoires in blood. Because the study included a small number of donors, the genetic and exposure-history diversity represented was limited. Pairwise subsampling indicated that sequencing depth was expected to affect the degree of clonotype sharing among donors.

V lost 1 base and J lost 7 bases, and the count of bases not matched to a germline gene is 9. The CDR3 has 14 amino acids, counting the end cysteine and phenylalanine. The retained sequence is limited to the CDR3, 42 bases, with the frame set at the first base. CDR1 and CDR2, looked up from the germline V gene (reference sequence), are GTSNPN and SVGIG. Healthy HIV-negative adults with no recently reported acute infections or vaccinations were included as donors. All donors were Caucasian adults living in Nashville, Tennessee, USA. In the unsorted samples, some 94 million PBMCs were counted, and genomic DNA was extracted using the QIAamp DNA Blood Mini kit. Blood was obtained by leukapheresis, after which PBMCs were separated by Ficoll-Histopaque density gradient centrifugation and cryopreserved in liquid nitrogen vapor phase.

Recombination connected TRBV30 to TRBJ2-7; 8 junctional bases match TRBD1. This receptor was taken from a woman aged 40 to 50 in good health. Some clones in this sample may be carry-over from other donors' samples. The sequencing sample was made of PBMCs. In nucleotides, the sequence is TGTGCCTGGAGTGCCGACAGGGGCCGTCTGGAGCAGTACTTC. Translation gives CAWSADRGRLEQYF.